The sample holds many counts of the clone carrying this T cell receptor beta chain. The entry originates in a study of T-cell reconstitution after alpha-beta-depleted transplantation in children. V was cut by 4 bases and J by 3 bases, with 25 bases left in between. This CDR3 spans 19 amino acids. Preparation of the TCRbeta library was carried out with unique molecular identifiers. MiXCR was run by TCRdb on the PCR reads, yielding one entry per CDR3 protein. The sample holds about 110,000 distinct CDR3 sequences; 10% are singletons and the top ten take 8%. The chain joins TRBV12-3 or TRBV12-4 to TRBJ2-4; possibly TRBD2 for D (6 bases). The material sequenced was PBMCs from the stem cell graft donor, taken from the stem cell graft. The receptor comes from a human donor who donated a stem cell graft to a child with acute lymphoblastic leukemia. Here the CDR3 reads CASSSGTQWGSSGKNIQYF. CDR3 DNA: TGTGCCAGCAGTTCCGGGACTCAATGGGGGTCTTCTGGCAAAAACATTCAGTACTTC.